These T cell receptor beta chains were read from a single sample in a study of shared clonotypes between healthy human individuals. Clones were read by immunoSEQ multiplex PCR, and TCRdb kept only the in-frame ones, dropping some. This sample has over a million clones, with over 95% found just once. Sequenced sample: naive CD4+ T cells sorted from blood. All receptors come from a man between 25 and 39 years old in good health. CDR3s include the opening cysteine and the closing phenylalanine or tryptophan. The D gene is left open where the match is weak.

D: -; J: TRBJ1-4; V: TRBV7-9; DNA: TGTGCCAGCAGCTTAGGCTCAAGACAGGAGGAAAAACTGTTTTTT; CDR3: CASSLGSRQEEKLFF
D: -; J: TRBJ2-2; V: TRBV18; DNA: TGTGCCAGCTCACCAACAACAAACACCGGGGAGCTGTTTTTT; CDR3: CASSPTTNTGELFF
D: -; J: TRBJ2-6; V: TRBV29-1; DNA: TGCAGCGTTGGTAGTTCAATGGCTGGGGCCAACGTCCTGACTTTC; CDR3: CSVGSSMAGANVLTF
D: TRBD1; J: TRBJ2-3; V: TRBV27; DNA: TGTGCCAGCAGGGGACAGAAAGCTAGCACAGATACGCAGTATTTT; CDR3: CASRGQKASTDTQYF
D: -; J: TRBJ2-7; V: TRBV6-1; DNA: TGTGCCAGCAGTGGAGTGTACGAGCAGTACTTC; CDR3: CASSGVYEQYF
D: TRBD2; J: TRBJ2-7; V: TRBV4-1; DNA: TGCGCCAGCAGCCAAGGTCGGCTAGCGGTAACCTACGAGCAGTACTTC; CDR3: CASSQGRLAVTYEQYF
D: -; J: TRBJ1-5; V: TRBV6-5; DNA: TGTGCCAGCAGGATGGGTCCTCGGGGCAATCAGCCCCAGCATTTT; CDR3: CASRMGPRGNQPQHF
D: TRBD1; J: TRBJ2-1; V: TRBV5-4; DNA: TGTGCCAGCACGGGACAGGGGAGGCATGAGCAGTTCTTC; CDR3: CASTGQGRHEQFF
D: -; J: TRBJ2-1; V: TRBV2; DNA: TGTGCCAGCAGTGGTCCGACTTTAAACTACAATGAGCAGTTCTTC; CDR3: CASSGPTLNYNEQFF
D: TRBD2; J: TRBJ2-1; V: TRBV11-2; DNA: TGTGCCAGCAGTCGAGCGGGACTCAGCTCCTACAATGAGCAGTTCTTC; CDR3: CASSRAGLSSYNEQFF
D: -; J: TRBJ2-7; V: TRBV14; DNA: TGTGCCAGCAGCCAGCATAGCGAGCAGTACTTC; CDR3: CASSQHSEQYF
D: -; J: TRBJ2-1; V: TRBV6-6; DNA: TGTGCCAGCAGTTACTCTGGGGGGATCGACAATGAGCAGTTCTTC; CDR3: CASSYSGGIDNEQFF
D: -; J: TRBJ2-7; V: TRBV4-1; DNA: TGCGCCAGCAGCCCGAGGGCCCTAACATCCCAGGCGGGCGAGCAGTACTTC; CDR3: CASSPRALTSQAGEQYF
D: -; J: TRBJ2-1; V: TRBV20-1; DNA: TGCAGTTTGCGGAGCAACAATGAGCAGTTCTTC; CDR3: CSLRSNNEQFF
D: TRBD1; J: TRBJ2-1; V: TRBV18; DNA: TGTGCCAGCTCACCTCTCCAGGGGTCAGGGGGTGTGGGTGAGCAGTTCTTC; CDR3: CASSPLQGSGGVGEQFF
D: -; J: TRBJ2-2; V: TRBV10-3; DNA: TGTGCCATGGCGATGGGGCAATTAAACACCGGGGAGCTGTTTTTT; CDR3: CAMAMGQLNTGELFF
D: TRBD1; J: TRBJ2-7; V: TRBV7-8; DNA: TGTGCCAGCAGCTTAGCCGGGACAGGGGGATTCGAGCAGTACTTC; CDR3: CASSLAGTGGFEQYF
D: -; J: TRBJ1-1; V: TRBV14; DNA: TGTGCCAGCAGCCAACAGGGCATGACGGCTGAAGCTTTCTTT; CDR3: CASSQQGMTAEAFF
D: -; J: TRBJ1-2; V: TRBV2; DNA: TGTGCCAGCAGGGCGACGGCCGCTAACTATGGCTACACCTTC; CDR3: CASRATAANYGYTF
D: -; J: TRBJ1-5; V: TRBV10-3; DNA: TGTGCCATATTTCGCGATGAATATAGCAATCAGCCCCAGCATTTT; CDR3: CAIFRDEYSNQPQHF
D: TRBD2; J: TRBJ2-5; V: TRBV5-8; DNA: TGTGCCAGCAGCTTGGCCCGACTAGCGGGAGGTTCGGGCCGAGAGACCCAGTACTTC; CDR3: CASSLARLAGGSGRETQYF
D: TRBD2; J: TRBJ2-1; V: TRBV7-3; DNA: TGTGCCAGCAGCTTCTTGGGCGGGACTAGCGGCTACAATGAGCAGTTCTTC; CDR3: CASSFLGGTSGYNEQFF
D: TRBD2; J: TRBJ2-7; V: TRBV6-5; DNA: TGTGCCAGCAGAGGGACTAGCGGGAGTTTCGAGCAGTACTTC; CDR3: CASRGTSGSFEQYF
D: -; J: TRBJ1-1; V: TRBV6-1; DNA: TGTGCCAGTTTCCCCGTTGCTGAAGCTTTCTTT; CDR3: CASFPVAEAFF
D: TRBD1; J: TRBJ2-7; V: TRBV6-6; DNA: TGTGCCAGCAGTTCACTTCAGGGGGCGGCCGCCTACGAGCAGTACTTC; CDR3: CASSSLQGAAAYEQYF
D: -; J: TRBJ1-2; V: TRBV27; DNA: TGTGCCAGCAGTGTATACAGGGATAAAGCTAACTATGGCTACACCTTC; CDR3: CASSVYRDKANYGYTF
D: -; J: TRBJ1-1; V: TRBV27; DNA: TGTGCCAGCAGGATACAGGGTGTCGGCACTGAAGCTTTCTTT; CDR3: CASRIQGVGTEAFF
D: -; J: TRBJ2-5; V: TRBV9; DNA: TGTGCCAGCAGCGGAAAAACCTCGGCCTCCCGGCGAGAGACCCAGTACTTC; CDR3: CASSGKTSASRRETQYF
D: -; J: TRBJ2-7; V: TRBV6-1; DNA: TGTGCCAGCAGTGATCCGGGCCGGGAGCAGTACTTC; CDR3: CASSDPGREQYF
D: -; J: TRBJ2-2; V: TRBV6-5; DNA: TGTGCCAGCACCATAGCCCCCTCCGGGGAGCTGTTTTTT; CDR3: CASTIAPSGELFF
D: -; J: TRBJ2-7; V: TRBV6-6; DNA: TGTGCCATCAGGGGAACAGGGAACCACGAGCAGTACTTC; CDR3: CAIRGTGNHEQYF
D: TRBD1; J: TRBJ1-2; V: TRBV28; DNA: TGTGCCAGCAGTTTCAGGGGACAGGGCTCTGGCTACACCTTC; CDR3: CASSFRGQGSGYTF
D: -; J: TRBJ2-5; V: TRBV29-1; DNA: TGCAGCGTCCTGACCCACCTCCCGACTGGGACTCAGACCCAGTACTTC; CDR3: CSVLTHLPTGTQTQYF